These 9 T cell receptor beta chains were all obtained from the same sample, sequenced in a study of T cell repertoires in cytomegalovirus infection. One entry per CDR3 protein, called by TCRdb with MiXCR from the reads. The sample includes approximately 730,000 distinct CDR3 sequences, roughly 36% of them seen just once. These receptors are not linked to any known antigen. The sequencing used cultured PBMCs, collected from culture after CMV antigen stimulation. The source of these receptors is a human donor in good health (CMV status not recorded). Some clones in this sample may be carry-over from other donors' samples.

This clonotype was seen a handful of times. The genes are TRBV6-1 and TRBJ1-6; 7 positions match TRBD1. Looked up from germline, CDR1 is MNHNS and CDR2 is SASEGT. Germline trimming cut 5 bases from V and 0 bases from J; bases unmatched to any gene: 7. There are 17 residues in the CDR3. CDR3 DNA: TGTGCCAGCAGTAGACAGGGCCCGAGCTCCTATAATTCACCCCTCCACTTT. Translating gives CASSRQGPSSYNSPLHF.

V is TRBV27 and J is TRBJ2-3; D possibly corresponds to TRBD2 (6 bases). V was cut by 0 bases and J by 4 bases, with 8 bases left in between. Germline V gene lookup returns CDR1 MNHEY and CDR2 SMNVEV (reference sequence). The CDR3 loop spans 14 amino acids. In DNA, the CDR3 is TGTGCCAGCAGTTTATCGCGGGGTTCAGATACGCAGTATTTT. Translating it yields CASSLSRGSDTQYF.

This clonotype was seen a few times. The chain employs TRBV6-1 and TRBJ2-2, with D hard to call. CDR3 length: 14 residues. Germline values: CDR1 MNHNS, CDR2 SASEGT. Between the trimmed V and J ends, which lost 1 base and 4 bases, there was a span of 7 bases. The CDR3 nucleotides are TGTGCCAGCAGTGAAGGACGGAGCACCGGGGAGCTGTTTTTT. Amino acid sequence: CASSEGRSTGELFF.

This clonotype has more than one count but fewer than ten. The V and J genes are TRBV7-2 and TRBJ1-3; a possible D gene is TRBD1 (5 bases). V gave up 5 bases and J gave up 0 bases, with 8 bases separating them. The CDR3 spans 14 residues. The germline CDR1 and CDR2 sequences are SGHTA and FQGNSA. The CDR3 DNA reads as TGTGCCAGCAGCACGACAGTCTCTGGAAACACCATATATTTT. It is translated as CASSTTVSGNTIYF.

A word on this clonotype: Being one base from a much bigger clone, this may be a read error. This chain links TRBV7-2 with TRBJ2-5; no reliable D call. This CDR3 region has 14 residues. Germline loops: CDR1 SGHTA, CDR2 FQGNSA. The CDR3 reads CVSSLWAHQETQYF. The CDR3 region has the DNA TGTGTCAGCAGCTTATGGGCGCATCAAGAGACCCAGTACTTC. The full variable domain, its missing parts supplied by reference TRBV7-2 and TRBJ2-5, is GAGVSQSPSNKVTEKGKDVELRCDPISGHTALYWYRQSLGQGLEFLIYFQGNSAPDKSGLPSDRFSAERTGGSVSTLTIQRTQQEDSAVYLCVSSLWAHQETQYFGPGTRLLVL.

The V gene is TRBV15, the J gene TRBJ2-2; D is unresolved. Deletions cut 5 bases from V and 1 base from J, with 20 bases between. Per the germline V gene, CDR1 is LNHNV and CDR2 is YYDKDF (reference sequence). The CDR3 runs to 18 residues. CDR3 sequence: CATSGNLLGRMNTGELFF. The CDR3, as DNA: TGTGCCACCAGCGGTAATCTATTAGGACGAATGAACACCGGGGAGCTGTTTTTT.

This sequence joins TRBV6-1 and TRBJ2-1, with unresolved D. Germline V gene lookup returns CDR1 MNHNS and CDR2 SASEGT. This CDR3 comprises 12 residues. The V and J ends lost 0 bases and 12 bases respectively, with 9 bases between them. CDR3 amino acids: CASSEAYRVQFF. The DNA of the CDR3 is TGTGCCAGCAGTGAAGCATACAGAGTGCAGTTCTTC.

J is TRBJ1-6 and V is TRBV27, with D hard to call. This CDR3 is built from 13 residues. Deletions cut 0 bases from V and 10 bases from J, with 7 bases between. Looked up from germline, CDR1 is MNHEY and CDR2 is SMNVEV (reference sequence). The DNA for the CDR3 is TGTGCCAGCAGTTTATCGACCCGATCACCCCTCCACTTT. It encodes CASSLSTRSPLHF.

The chain combines TRBV7-2 with TRBJ2-7; no reliable D call. Per germline, CDR1 SGHTA and CDR2 FQGNSA. The CDR3 has 15 amino acids. V dropped 1 base and J dropped 3 bases, with 13 bases sitting between them. The CDR3 reads CASSLGWAAYYEQYF. The CDR3 coding sequence is TGTGCCAGCAGCTTAGGGTGGGCAGCATACTACGAGCAGTACTTC.